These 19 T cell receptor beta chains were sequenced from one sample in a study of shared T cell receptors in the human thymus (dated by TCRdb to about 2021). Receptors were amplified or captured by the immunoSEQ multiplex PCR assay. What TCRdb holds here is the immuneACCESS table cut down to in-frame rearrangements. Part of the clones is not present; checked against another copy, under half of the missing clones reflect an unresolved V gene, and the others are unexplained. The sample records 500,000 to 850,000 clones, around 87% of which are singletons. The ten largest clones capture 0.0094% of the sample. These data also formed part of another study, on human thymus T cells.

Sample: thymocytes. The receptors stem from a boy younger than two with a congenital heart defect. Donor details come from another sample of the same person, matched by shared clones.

The CDR3: CATSRSMGPLEQYF. As DNA, the CDR3 is TGTGCCACCAGCCGATCTATGGGCCCACTCGAGCAGTACTTC. This chain uses TRBV15 with TRBJ2-7, with D hard to call. The CDR3 consists of 14 residues. Germline CDR1 reads LNHNV; CDR2 reads YYDKDF (reference sequence). V was shortened by 5 bases and J by 6 bases, with 17 bases between the two germline ends.

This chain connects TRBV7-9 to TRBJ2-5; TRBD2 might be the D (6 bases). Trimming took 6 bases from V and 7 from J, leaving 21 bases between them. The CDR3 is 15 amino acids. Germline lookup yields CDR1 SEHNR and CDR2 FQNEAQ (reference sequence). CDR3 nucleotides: TGTGCCAGCAGTCCGACTAGTTACCCCCCGGGGACCCAGTACTTC. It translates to CASSPTSYPPGTQYF.

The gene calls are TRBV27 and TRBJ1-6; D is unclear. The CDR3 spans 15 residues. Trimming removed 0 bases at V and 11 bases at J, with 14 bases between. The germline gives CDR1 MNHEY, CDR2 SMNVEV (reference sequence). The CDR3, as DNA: TGTGCCAGCAGTTTATCTGCACGGGAAAATCCACCCCTCCACTTT. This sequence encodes CASSLSARENPPLHF.

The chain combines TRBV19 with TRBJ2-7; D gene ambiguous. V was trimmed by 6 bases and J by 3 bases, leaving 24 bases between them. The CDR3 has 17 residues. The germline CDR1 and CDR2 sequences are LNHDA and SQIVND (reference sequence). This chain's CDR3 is CASRLRGTPSSNYEQYF. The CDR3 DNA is TGTGCCAGTAGACTCAGAGGAACCCCTTCCTCTAACTACGAGCAGTACTTC.

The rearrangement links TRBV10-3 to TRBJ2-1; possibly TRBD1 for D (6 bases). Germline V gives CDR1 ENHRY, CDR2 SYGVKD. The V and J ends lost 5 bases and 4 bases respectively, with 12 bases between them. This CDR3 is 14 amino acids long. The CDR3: CAISLGARYNEQFF. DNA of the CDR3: TGTGCCATCAGTTTGGGGGCGCGGTACAATGAGCAGTTCTTC.

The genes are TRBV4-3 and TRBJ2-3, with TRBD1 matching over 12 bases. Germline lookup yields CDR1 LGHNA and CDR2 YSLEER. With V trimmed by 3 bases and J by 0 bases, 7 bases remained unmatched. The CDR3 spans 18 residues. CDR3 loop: CASSHRDRGRRSTDTQYF. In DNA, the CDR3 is TGCGCCAGCAGCCACCGGGACAGGGGGCGGAGAAGCACAGATACGCAGTATTTT.

As DNA, the CDR3 is TGTGCCAGCAGCAAAGAGGTCCCAGGGAATGGCTACACCTTC. Amino acid sequence: CASSKEVPGNGYTF. This chain joins TRBV7-4 and TRBJ1-2; tentatively, D is TRBD1 (5 bases). The length of the CDR3 is 14 residues. Germline CDR1 reads SGHVT; CDR2 reads SQSDAQ. Trimming took 5 bases from V and 6 from J, leaving 16 bases between them. The full variable domain, rest sourced from reference TRBV7-4 and TRBJ1-2, is GAGVSQSPRYKVAKRGRDVALRCDSISGHVTLYWYRQTLGQGSEVLTYSQSDAQRDKSGRPSGRFSAERPERSVSTLKIQRTEQGDSAVYLCASSKEVPGNGYTFGSGTRLTVV.

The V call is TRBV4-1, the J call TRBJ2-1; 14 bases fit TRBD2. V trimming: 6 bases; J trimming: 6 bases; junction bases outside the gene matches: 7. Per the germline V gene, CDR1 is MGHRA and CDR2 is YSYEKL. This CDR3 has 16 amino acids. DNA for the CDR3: TGCGCCAGCAGTGGGACTAGCGGGAGCAGTGGCAATGAGCAGTTCTTC. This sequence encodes CASSGTSGSSGNEQFF.

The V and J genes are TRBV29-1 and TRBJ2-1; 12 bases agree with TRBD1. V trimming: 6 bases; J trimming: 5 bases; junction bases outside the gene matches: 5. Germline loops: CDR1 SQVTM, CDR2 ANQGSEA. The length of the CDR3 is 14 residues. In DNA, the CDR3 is TGCAGCGTCGCGGGACAGGGGGCGAACAATGAGCAGTTCTTC. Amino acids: CSVAGQGANNEQFF.

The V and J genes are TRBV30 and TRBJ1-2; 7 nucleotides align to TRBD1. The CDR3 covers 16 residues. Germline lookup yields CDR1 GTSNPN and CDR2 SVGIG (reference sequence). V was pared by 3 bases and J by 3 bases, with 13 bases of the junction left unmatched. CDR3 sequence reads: CAWREGVRDRHYGYTF. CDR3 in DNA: TGTGCCTGGAGGGAAGGGGTGAGGGACAGACACTATGGCTACACCTTC.

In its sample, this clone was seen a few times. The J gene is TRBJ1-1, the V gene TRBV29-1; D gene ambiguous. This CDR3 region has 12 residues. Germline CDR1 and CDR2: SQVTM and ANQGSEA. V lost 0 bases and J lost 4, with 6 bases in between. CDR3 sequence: CSVEEHLTEAFF. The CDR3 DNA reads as TGCAGCGTTGAAGAACACCTCACTGAAGCTTTCTTT.

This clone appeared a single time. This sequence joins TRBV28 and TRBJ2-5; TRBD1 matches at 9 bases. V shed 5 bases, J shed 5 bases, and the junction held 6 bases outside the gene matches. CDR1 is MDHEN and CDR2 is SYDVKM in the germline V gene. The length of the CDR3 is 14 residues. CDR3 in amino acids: CASSRDRVMETQYF. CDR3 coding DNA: TGTGCCAGCAGTCGGGACAGGGTTATGGAGACCCAGTACTTC.

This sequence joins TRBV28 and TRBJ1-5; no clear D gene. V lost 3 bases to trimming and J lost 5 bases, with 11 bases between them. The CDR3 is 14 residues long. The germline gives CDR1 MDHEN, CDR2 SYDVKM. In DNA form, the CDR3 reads TGTGCCAGCAGTTTTAGGTCAAGCGATCAGCCCCAGCATTTT. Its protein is CASSFRSSDQPQHF.

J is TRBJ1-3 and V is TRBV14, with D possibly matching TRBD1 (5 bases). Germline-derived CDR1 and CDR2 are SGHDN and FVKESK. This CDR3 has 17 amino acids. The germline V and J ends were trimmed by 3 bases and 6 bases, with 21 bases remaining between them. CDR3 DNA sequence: TGTGCCAGCAGCCACCCAATAGGAGGGGAAAAGAAAAACACCATATATTTT. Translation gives CASSHPIGGEKKNTIYF.

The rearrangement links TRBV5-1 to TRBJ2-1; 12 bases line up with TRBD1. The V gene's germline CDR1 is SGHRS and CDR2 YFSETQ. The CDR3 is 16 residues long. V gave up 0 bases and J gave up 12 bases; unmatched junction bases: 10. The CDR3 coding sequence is TGCGCCAGCAGCTTGGGGGACAGGGGGCAGCAAGGTCGGCAGTTCTTC. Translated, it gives CASSLGDRGQQGRQFF.

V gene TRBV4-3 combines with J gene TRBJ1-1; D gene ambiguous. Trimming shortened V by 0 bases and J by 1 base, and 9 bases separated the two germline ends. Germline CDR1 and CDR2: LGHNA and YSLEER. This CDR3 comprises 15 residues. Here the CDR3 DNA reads TGCGCCAGCAGCCAAGACTCGGAGAGGAACACTGAAGCTTTCTTT. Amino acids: CASSQDSERNTEAFF.

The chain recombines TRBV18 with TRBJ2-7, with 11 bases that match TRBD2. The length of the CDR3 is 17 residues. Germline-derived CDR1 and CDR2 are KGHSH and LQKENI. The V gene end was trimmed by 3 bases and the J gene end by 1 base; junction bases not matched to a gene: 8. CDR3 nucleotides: TGTGCCAGCTCACCGGTAACTAGCGGGAGTAGTTCCTACGAGCAGTACTTC. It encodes CASSPVTSGSSSYEQYF.

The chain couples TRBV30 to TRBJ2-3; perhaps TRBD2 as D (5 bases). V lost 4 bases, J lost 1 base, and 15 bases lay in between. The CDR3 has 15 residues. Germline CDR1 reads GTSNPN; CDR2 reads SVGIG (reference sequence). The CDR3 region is CAWTPGSRGTDTQYF. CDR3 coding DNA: TGTGCCTGGACCCCGGGATCCAGAGGCACAGATACGCAGTATTTT.

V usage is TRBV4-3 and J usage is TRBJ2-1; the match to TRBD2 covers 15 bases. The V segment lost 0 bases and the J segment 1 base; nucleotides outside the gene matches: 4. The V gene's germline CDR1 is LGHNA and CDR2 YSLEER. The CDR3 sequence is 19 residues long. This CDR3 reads CASSQEGTSGRWSYNEQFF. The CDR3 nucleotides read TGCGCCAGCAGCCAAGAGGGGACTAGCGGGAGGTGGTCCTACAATGAGCAGTTCTTC.